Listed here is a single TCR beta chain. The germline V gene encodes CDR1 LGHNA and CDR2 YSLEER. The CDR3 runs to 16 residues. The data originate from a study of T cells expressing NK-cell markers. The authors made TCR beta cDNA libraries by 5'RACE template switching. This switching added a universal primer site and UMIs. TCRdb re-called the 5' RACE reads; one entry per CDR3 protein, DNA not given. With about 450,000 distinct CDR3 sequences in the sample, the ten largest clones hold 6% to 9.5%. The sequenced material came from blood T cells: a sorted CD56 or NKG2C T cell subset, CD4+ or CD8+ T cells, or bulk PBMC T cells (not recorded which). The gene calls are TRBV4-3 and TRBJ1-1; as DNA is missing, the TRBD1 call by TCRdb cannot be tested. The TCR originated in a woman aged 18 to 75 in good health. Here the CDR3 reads CASSHKPQGRNTEAFF.